This TCR beta chain comes out of a study of shared clonotypes between healthy human individuals. The study, taken as a whole, reports: What limited the represented genetic and exposure-history diversity was the small number of donors.

Clones were sequenced by immunoSEQ multiplex PCR, and TCRdb holds only the in-frame ones, with some missing. Counted here are a few hundred thousand clones, 70% to 85% occurring once; the ten biggest clones make up about an eighth. Turning to this clone: Its antigen is not known.

Sample: PBMCs. This clonotype originated in a woman aged 40-49 years in good health. Some clones in this sample may be carry-over from other donors' samples.

Here the CDR3 reads CASSLSGPKVFTQYF. CDR3 DNA sequence: TGTGCCAGCAGCCTAAGCGGGCCGAAGGTCTTTACGCAGTATTTT. The chain combines TRBV28 with TRBJ2-3; D may be TRBD2 (6 bases). The V end was cut by 6 bases, the J end by 8 bases, with 21 bases between. Germline-derived CDR1 and CDR2 are MDHEN and SYDVKM. The CDR3 is 15 residues long.